The 3 T cell receptor beta chains below come from one sample, sequenced in a study of CD8 T cells in ankylosing spondylitis. TCRdb reprocessed the 5' RACE reads with MiXCR, giving one entry per CDR3 protein. The sample lists 150,000 to 200,000 distinct CDR3 sequences, roughly 12% occurring once. Sequencing was carried out using blood, either unsorted or a sorted T cell fraction (not recorded which). These receptors originate from a male donor with ankylosing spondylitis or in good health (not recorded which).

This clonotype was seen ten or more times. The rearrangement links TRBV20-1 to TRBJ1-3; 7 bases fit TRBD1. V lost 5 bases to trimming and J lost 4 bases; unmatched junction nucleotides: 8. CDR1 and CDR2 (germline): DFQATT, SNEGSKA (reference sequence). The CDR3 is made up of 14 amino acids. The CDR3 loop reads CSADDRAKGNTIYF. The CDR3 coding sequence is TGCAGTGCTGACGACAGGGCAAAAGGAAACACCATATATTTT.

A few counts support this clonotype. One base away lies a much larger clone, so this may be a sequencing read error. The chain carries TRBV6-2 or TRBV6-3 and TRBJ2-3; D gene ambiguous. The CDR3 runs 15 residues. In germline, CDR1 is MNHEY, CDR2 SVGEGT. Trimming stripped 1 base from V and 2 bases from J, with 10 bases between. The CDR3 protein is CASSYWNPLTDTQYF. For the CDR3, the DNA is TGTGCCAGCAGTTACTGGAACCCCCTCACAGATACGCAGTATTTT.

This clonotype was found many times. The chain recombines TRBV6-2 or TRBV6-3 with TRBJ2-5, with TRBD2 matching 11 bases. The germline gives CDR1 MNHEY, CDR2 SVGEGT. With 5 bases clipped from V and 3 bases from J, the junction kept 8 bases outside the gene matches. The CDR3 is 16 residues long. The CDR3 protein is CASSPYGTSGEETQYF. CDR3 in DNA: TGTGCCAGCAGTCCTTACGGGACTAGCGGAGAAGAGACCCAGTACTTC.